The rows below give T cell receptor beta chains drawn from one sample of a study of blood T cells in healthy people across ages. Using its own MiXCR run on the 5' RACE reads, TCRdb lists one record per CDR3 protein. The sample consists of roughly 550,000 distinct CDR3 sequences, 20% to 30% of them appearing once. The sample was also linked to a second study, of T cells of mothers and their children.

The sample comprised blood. These receptors were taken from a boy aged 5-17 years in good health. Each CDR3 is given with its conserved first and last residue. Each record gives: J gene, clone size, D gene, V gene, CDR3 protein, CDR3 DNA. The D gene is left open where the match is weak. Clone size is given for some rows only: seen once, a few or many times, or a class if the clone is expanded.

>TRBJ2-5|few|TRBD2|TRBV7-9
CASSLPSGVGETQYF
TGTGCCAGCAGCTTACCGAGCGGGGTGGGAGAGACCCAGTACTTC
>TRBJ2-3|few|TRBD1|TRBV5-6
CASFGQESDTQYF
TGTGCCAGTTTTGGACAGGAGTCAGATACGCAGTATTTT
>TRBJ1-5|many|.|TRBV20-1
CSKGVGNQPQHF
TGCAGTAAAGGGGTTGGCAATCAGCCCCAGCATTTT
>TRBJ2-5|many|TRBD1|TRBV5-1
CASSPQDRKGTQYF
TGCGCCAGCAGCCCGCAGGACAGGAAGGGGACCCAGTACTTC
>TRBJ2-5|few|TRBD2|TRBV28
CASSLGLVARFF
TGTGCCAGCAGTTTAGGACTAGTGGCCCGGTTCTTC
>TRBJ1-1|.|.|TRBV24-1
CATSDQTEAFF
TGTGCCACCAGTGACCAGACTGAAGCTTTCTTT
>TRBJ2-1|.|.|TRBV28
CASSLDRREQAFF
TGTGCCAGCAGTTTGGATCGGCGAGAGCAGGCGTTCTTC
>TRBJ2-5|.|TRBD2|TRBV12-3/TRBV12-4
CASSLLSGGNQYF
TGTGCCAGCAGTTTACTTAGCGGGGGAAACCAGTACTTC
>TRBJ2-1|.|TRBD1|TRBV7-9
CASSTPGQGYNEQFF
TGTGCCAGCAGCACGCCGGGACAGGGTTACAATGAGCAGTTCTTC
>TRBJ2-1|.|.|TRBV19
CASSIAGTTEQFF
TGTGCCAGTAGTATAGCCGGGACCACCGAGCAGTTCTTC
>TRBJ2-1|.|TRBD2|TRBV20-1
CSARGLVSAYNEQFF
TGCAGTGCTAGGGGACTAGTTTCCGCCTACAATGAGCAGTTCTTC
>TRBJ1-6|few|.|TRBV20-1
CSARDPGTTTNSPLHF
TGCAGTGCTAGAGACCCCGGTACAACTACGAATTCACCCCTCCACTTT
>TRBJ2-5|.|TRBD1|TRBV7-2
CASSDRGETQYF
TGTGCCAGCAGCGACAGGGGTGAGACCCAGTACTTC
>TRBJ1-1|.|.|TRBV6-5
CASSYSTTGIRITEAFF
TGTGCCAGCAGCTACTCGACTACAGGGATTAGGATCACTGAAGCTTTCTTT
>TRBJ2-4|few|TRBD1|TRBV27
CASKGAINLAKNIQYF
TGTGCCAGCAAGGGGGCCATCAATCTAGCCAAAAACATTCAGTACTTC
>TRBJ2-2|.|.|TRBV6-1
CASSDLVTGELFF
TGTGCCAGCAGTGACCTGGTTACCGGGGAGCTGTTTTTT
>TRBJ1-6|few|.|TRBV5-6
CASSRQETENSPLHF
TGTGCCAGCAGCCGCCAGGAAACGGAAAATTCACCCCTCCACTTT
>TRBJ2-1|few|TRBD2|TRBV12-5
CASGTTSGGAWNEQFF
TGTGCTAGTGGAACCACTAGCGGGGGGGCCTGGAATGAGCAGTTCTTC
>TRBJ2-3|.|TRBD1|TRBV4-3
CASSQVGVRGRVSDTQYF
TGCGCCAGCAGCCAAGTGGGGGTGAGGGGGCGCGTTTCAGATACGCAGTATTTT
>TRBJ2-7|few|TRBD1|TRBV7-9
CASSRDRNYEQYF
TGTGCCAGCAGCCGGGACAGAAACTACGAGCAGTACTTC
>TRBJ2-6|.|.|TRBV3-1
CASSKGGVSSGANVLTF
TGTGCCAGCAGCAAAGGGGGGGTTTCCTCTGGGGCCAACGTCCTGACTTTC
>TRBJ2-3|.|TRBD2|TRBV7-3
CASSSTSGIWYF
TGTGCCAGCAGCTCGACTAGCGGGATTTGGTATTTT
>TRBJ2-5|few|.|TRBV7-2
CASSLGIGFQETQYF
TGTGCCAGCAGCTTAGGAATCGGGTTTCAAGAGACCCAGTACTTC
>TRBJ1-1|.|.|TRBV5-1
CASSSSQTLLQGGNTEAFF
TGCGCCAGCAGCTCTAGTCAAACGCTCCTACAGGGAGGGAACACTGAAGCTTTCTTT
>TRBJ1-3|.|.|TRBV29-1
CSVASTADSGNTIYF
TGCAGCGTTGCTTCTACAGCCGACTCTGGAAACACCATATATTTT
>TRBJ2-7|few|TRBD1|TRBV6-6
CASSYSIGQGAYEQYF
TGTGCCAGCAGTTACTCGATTGGGCAGGGGGCCTACGAGCAGTACTTC
>TRBJ2-1|.|.|TRBV5-1
CASSLGGSGRGQFF
TGCGCCAGCAGCTTGGGAGGGAGCGGTCGCGGGCAGTTCTTC
>TRBJ2-2|.|TRBD2|TRBV20-1
CSARTSGTTGELFF
TGCAGTGCTAGGACTAGCGGGACCACCGGGGAGCTGTTTTTT
>TRBJ2-1|.|.|TRBV4-3
CASSQDRLGFYNEQFF
TGCGCCAGCAGCCAAGACCGACTAGGCTTCTACAATGAGCAGTTCTTC
>TRBJ1-3|.|.|TRBV28
CATRPGSGNTIYF
TGTGCCACCCGACCGGGCTCTGGAAACACCATATATTTT
>TRBJ2-5|many|.|TRBV28
CASSFLGTQYF
TGTGCCAGCAGTTTCCTAGGGACCCAGTACTTC
>TRBJ2-2|.|TRBD2|TRBV5-6
CASSDGSGGNTGELFF
TGTGCCAGCAGTGACGGTAGCGGGGGAAACACCGGGGAGCTGTTTTTT
>TRBJ1-5|few|.|TRBV4-3
CAGSQDRLEGTQPQHF
TGCGCCGGCAGCCAAGATCGGCTCGAGGGTACTCAGCCCCAGCATTTT
>TRBJ2-3|.|TRBD2|TRBV3-1
CASSRVAGEGTDTQYF
TGTGCCAGCAGCCGAGTAGCGGGGGAAGGCACAGATACGCAGTACTTT
>TRBJ2-3|.|.|TRBV7-9
CASRGGRADTQYF
TGTGCCAGCAGGGGGGGGCGCGCAGATACGCAGTATTTT
>TRBJ2-7|.|.|TRBV29-1
CSVEDRSNYEQYF
TGCAGCGTTGAAGATCGGAGCAACTACGAGCAGTACTTC
>TRBJ2-7|.|TRBD2|TRBV6-1
CASSPRASGGAYEQYF
TGTGCCAGCAGTCCCCGGGCTAGCGGGGGGGCCTACGAGCAGTACTTC
>TRBJ1-5|.|.|TRBV28
CASSLSTGGNSNQPQHF
TGTGCCAGCAGTTTAAGTACGGGGGGGAATAGCAATCAGCCCCAGCATTTT
>TRBJ2-5|many|TRBD2|TRBV5-1
CASSPGREGETQYF
TGCGCCAGCAGCCCAGGCAGGGAGGGTGAGACCCAGTACTTC
>TRBJ2-7|few|TRBD1|TRBV4-1
CASSQEAYPGGGGEQYF
TGCGCCAGCAGCCAAGAGGCTTATCCAGGGGGCGGTGGCGAGCAGTACTTC
>TRBJ2-7|few|TRBD1|TRBV18
CASSPPGTGVYEQYF
TGTGCCAGCTCACCACCGGGGACAGGAGTCTACGAGCAGTACTTC
>TRBJ1-2|.|.|TRBV12-3/TRBV12-4
CASSLVGAGYGYTF
TGTGCCAGCTCTCTTGTTGGGGCGGGCTATGGCTACACCTTC
>TRBJ1-2|.|TRBD1|TRBV19
CASTFYDRVRYGYTF
TGTGCCAGTACCTTCTACGACAGGGTACGGTATGGCTACACCTTC
>TRBJ2-1|.|.|TRBV9
CAGSETDNEQFF
TGTGCCGGCAGCGAAACAGACAATGAGCAGTTCTTC
>TRBJ1-5|few|TRBD1|TRBV6-2/TRBV6-3
CASRFRDRAQPQHF
TGTGCCAGCAGATTCCGGGACAGGGCTCAGCCCCAGCATTTT
>TRBJ2-7|few|TRBD2|TRBV29-1
CSVILAGASSYEQYF
TGCAGCGTAATACTAGCGGGGGCCAGCTCCTACGAGCAGTACTTC
>TRBJ2-1|.|.|TRBV5-6
CASSLWSYNEQFF
TGTGCCAGCAGCTTGTGGTCCTACAATGAGCAGTTCTTC
>TRBJ1-1|few|.|TRBV6-1
CASSEATVMNTEAFF
TGTGCCAGCAGTGAAGCTACGGTCATGAACACTGAAGCTTTCTTT
>TRBJ2-5|many|TRBD2|TRBV20-1
CSAALAGPQETQYF
TGCAGTGCTGCGCTAGCGGGACCCCAAGAGACCCAGTACTTC
>TRBJ1-1|.|.|TRBV4-1
CASSQDIMGRAAEAFF
TGCGCCAGCAGCCAAGATATAATGGGCAGGGCCGCTGAAGCTTTCTTT
>TRBJ2-2|.|.|TRBV14
CASGQFTGELFF
TGTGCCTCCGGACAGTTTACCGGGGAGCTGTTTTTT
>TRBJ2-1|.|TRBD2|TRBV12-3/TRBV12-4
CASSLGTSWNEQFF
TGTGCCAGCAGTTTAGGGACTAGCTGGAATGAGCAGTTCTTC
>TRBJ2-5|many|.|TRBV6-2/TRBV6-3
CASSSDPRPRHKYF
TGTGCCAGCAGCTCGGACCCTCGGCCGCGCCATAAGTACTTC
>TRBJ2-5|few|.|TRBV9
CASSVAGGSRETQYF
TGTGCCAGCAGCGTAGCCGGGGGTTCCCGTGAGACCCAGTACTTC
>TRBJ2-1|.|TRBD2|TRBV6-6
CASSYKGGTSTYNEQFF
TGTGCCAGCAGTTATAAAGGTGGGACTAGTACATACAATGAGCAGTTCTTC
>TRBJ2-7|.|TRBD1|TRBV7-2
CASSSTGTGGVEQYF
TGTGCCAGCAGCTCTACCGGGACAGGGGGTGTCGAGCAGTACTTC